The TCR beta chain described here comes from a study of OX40 agonist ivuxolimab in advanced cancers. General notes on the study: The costimulatory receptor OX40 (CD134) was targeted by ivuxolimab, a fully human IgG2 agonistic monoclonal antibody. Intravenous ivuxolimab was administered to patients every 2 weeks at six dose levels: 0.01, 0.1, 0.3, 1.5, 3 and 10 mg/kg. Of the roughly 52 dose-escalation patients, hepatocellular carcinoma was present in approximately 20, melanoma in roughly 15, renal cell carcinoma in 9 and head and neck cancer in 9. The dose-escalation cohort was roughly 80% male with a mean age of around 62 years, ranging from roughly 20 to 80. Patients were allowed to have had prior anti-PD-1, anti-PD-L1 or anti-CTLA-4 therapy, and 40% of the dose-escalation patients had been treated with checkpoint inhibitors. Partial responses were achieved by three dose-escalation patients, of whom one had hepatocellular carcinoma and two had cutaneous melanoma. Peripheral TCRbeta sequencing was intended to test whether TCR sequence diversity was altered and clonal T-cell expansion was caused by ivuxolimab. The paper reports the monotherapy dose-escalation portion (N of about 50 patients) of the phase I ivuxolimab trial. Overall study outcomes, separate from this receptor: The antigen specificity of the clonally expanded peripheral T cells was not determined. Partial responders in the 0.1-3.0 mg/kg groups had among the lowest normalized peripheral clonal expansion, especially among CD8+ T cells. At doses of 0.1 to 3.0 mg/kg, clonal expansion of both CD4+ and CD8+ T cells in blood was seen between baseline and week 6. After ivuxolimab, CD8+ T cells had more expanded clones than CD4+ T cells on average. Low levels of normalized T-cell clonal expansion were also shown by some nonresponding patients.

Genomic DNA was isolated from the sorted cells so that the TCRbeta CDR3 region could be sequenced. TCRbeta CDR3 regions were sequenced using the immunoSEQ Assay. Not all clones reach the TCRdb copy of this immuneACCESS table, which keeps in-frame sequences only. Checked studies attribute under half of the gap to unresolved V genes and leave the rest unexplained. For this sample there are tens of thousands of clones; over 80% appear just once. Clones ranked in the top ten supply about 7.7% of the sample. Comments on this clone: The target of this receptor is not known. Base qualities are not provided; no much larger clone lies one nucleotide away.

Taken from cysteine to phenylalanine, the CDR3 has 12 residues. Here the CDR3 DNA is all that survives: 36 bases in frame from base 1. The germline V gene gives CDR1 as MNHNS and CDR2 as SASEGT. V and J are truncated by 6 bases and 4 bases respectively, leaving an intervening sequence of 9 bases. Patients with a history of autoimmune disease or receiving systemic immunosuppression were excluded from the trial. Peripheral blood for TCR sequencing was drawn from every dose cohort at baseline, at cycle 4 day 1 and at cycle 7 day 1. Samples came from an open-label, multicenter, first-in-human phase I dose-escalation trial of ivuxolimab. The trial enrolled adults with locally advanced or metastatic head and neck squamous cell, hepatocellular, melanoma or renal cell carcinoma. Before TCR sequencing, CD4+ T cells and CD8+ T cells were sorted from peripheral blood as separate populations.

The sample here was CD4+ or CD8+ T cells sorted from blood, taken in a trial of the OX40 agonist ivuxolimab. The clonotype comes from an adult with an advanced solid tumor such as melanoma, head and neck, liver or kidney cancer. The chain couples TRBV6-1 to TRBJ1-2; a tentative D call is TRBD1 (5 bases match). The CDR3 region: CASSDSLYGYTF. The sequence in DNA is TGTGCCAGCAGCGACAGCCTCTATGGCTACACCTTC.